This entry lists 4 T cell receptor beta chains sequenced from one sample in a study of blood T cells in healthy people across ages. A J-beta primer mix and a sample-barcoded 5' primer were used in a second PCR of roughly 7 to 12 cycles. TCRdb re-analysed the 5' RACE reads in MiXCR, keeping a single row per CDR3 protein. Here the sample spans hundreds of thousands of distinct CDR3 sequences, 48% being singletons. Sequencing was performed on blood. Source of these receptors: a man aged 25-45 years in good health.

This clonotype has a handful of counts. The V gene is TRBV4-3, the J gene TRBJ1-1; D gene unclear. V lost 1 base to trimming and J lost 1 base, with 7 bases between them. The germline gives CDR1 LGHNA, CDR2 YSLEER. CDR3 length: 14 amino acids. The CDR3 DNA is TGCGCCAGCAGCCAAGCAATCGGGAACACTGAAGCTTTCTTT. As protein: CASSQAIGNTEAFF.

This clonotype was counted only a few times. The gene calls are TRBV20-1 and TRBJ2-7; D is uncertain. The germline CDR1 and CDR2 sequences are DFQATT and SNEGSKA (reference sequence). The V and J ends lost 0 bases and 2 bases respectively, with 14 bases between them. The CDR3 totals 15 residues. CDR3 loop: CSARDRSLTAYEQYF. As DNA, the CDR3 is TGCAGTGCTAGAGATCGAAGTTTGACTGCCTACGAGCAGTACTTC.

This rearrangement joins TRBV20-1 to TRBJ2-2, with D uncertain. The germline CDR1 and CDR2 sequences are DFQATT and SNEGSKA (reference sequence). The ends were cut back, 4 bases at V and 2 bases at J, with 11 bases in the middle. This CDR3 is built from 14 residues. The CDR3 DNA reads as TGCAGTGCTAAGAAGGTCCCCAACACCGGGGAGCTGTTTTTT. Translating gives CSAKKVPNTGELFF.

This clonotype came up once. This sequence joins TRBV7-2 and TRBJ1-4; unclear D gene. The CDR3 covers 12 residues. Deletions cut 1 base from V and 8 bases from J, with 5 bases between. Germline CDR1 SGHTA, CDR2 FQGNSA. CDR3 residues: CASSLVREKLFF. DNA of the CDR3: TGTGCCAGCAGCTTAGTCCGAGAAAAACTGTTTTTT.